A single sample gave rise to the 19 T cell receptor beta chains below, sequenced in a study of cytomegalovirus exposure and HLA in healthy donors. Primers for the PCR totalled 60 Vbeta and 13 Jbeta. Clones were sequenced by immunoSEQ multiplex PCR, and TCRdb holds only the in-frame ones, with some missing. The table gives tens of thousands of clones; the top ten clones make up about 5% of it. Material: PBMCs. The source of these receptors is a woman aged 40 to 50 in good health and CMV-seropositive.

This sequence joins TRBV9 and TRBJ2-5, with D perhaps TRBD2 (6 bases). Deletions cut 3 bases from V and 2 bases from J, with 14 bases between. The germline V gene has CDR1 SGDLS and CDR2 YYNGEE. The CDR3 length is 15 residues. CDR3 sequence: CASSGFTSGQETQYF. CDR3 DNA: TGTGCCAGCAGCGGCTTCACGAGCGGGCAAGAGACCCAGTACTTC. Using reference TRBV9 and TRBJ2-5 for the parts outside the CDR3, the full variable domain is DSGVTQTPKHLITATGQRVTLRCSPRSGDLSVYWYQQSLDQGLQFLIQYYNGEERAKGNILERFSAQQFPDLHSELNLSSLELGDSALYFCASSGFTSGQETQYFGPGTRLLVL.

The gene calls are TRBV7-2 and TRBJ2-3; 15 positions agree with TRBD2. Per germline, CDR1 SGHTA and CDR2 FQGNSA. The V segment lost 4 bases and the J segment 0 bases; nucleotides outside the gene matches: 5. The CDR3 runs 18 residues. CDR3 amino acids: CASSWGLAGGPSTDTQYF. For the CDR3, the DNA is TGTGCCAGCAGCTGGGGACTAGCGGGGGGCCCTAGCACAGATACGCAGTATTTT.

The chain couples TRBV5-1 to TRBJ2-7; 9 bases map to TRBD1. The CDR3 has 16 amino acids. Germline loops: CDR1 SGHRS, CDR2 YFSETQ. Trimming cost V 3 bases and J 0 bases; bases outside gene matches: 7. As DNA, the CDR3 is TGCGCCAGCAGCTCGGGACAGGGCATGTTCTCCTACGAGCAGTACTTC. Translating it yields CASSSGQGMFSYEQYF.

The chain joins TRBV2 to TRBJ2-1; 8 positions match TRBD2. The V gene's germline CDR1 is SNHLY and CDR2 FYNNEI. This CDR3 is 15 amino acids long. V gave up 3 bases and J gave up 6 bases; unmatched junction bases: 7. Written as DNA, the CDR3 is TGTGCCAGCAGTGAGTCAGCGGGGGCGCCCAATGAGCAGTTCTTC. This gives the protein CASSESAGAPNEQFF.

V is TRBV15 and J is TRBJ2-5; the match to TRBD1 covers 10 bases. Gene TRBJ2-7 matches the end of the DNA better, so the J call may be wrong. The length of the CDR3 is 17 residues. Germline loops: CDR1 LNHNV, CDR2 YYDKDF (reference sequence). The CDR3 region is CATSRPTGGEGSYEQYF. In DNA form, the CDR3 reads TGTGCCACCAGCAGACCGACAGGGGGCGAAGGATCCTACGAGCAGTACTTC.

CDR3 in DNA: TGTGCCAGCAGCCCCTACCTACAGGGGTCAACTGAAGCTTTCTTT. Protein product: CASSPYLQGSTEAFF. The genes are TRBV5-5 and TRBJ1-1; 7 positions agree with TRBD1. Germline CDR1 and CDR2: SGHKS and YYEKEE (reference sequence). This CDR3 has 15 amino acids. With 4 bases clipped from V and 5 bases from J, the junction kept 11 bases outside the gene matches.

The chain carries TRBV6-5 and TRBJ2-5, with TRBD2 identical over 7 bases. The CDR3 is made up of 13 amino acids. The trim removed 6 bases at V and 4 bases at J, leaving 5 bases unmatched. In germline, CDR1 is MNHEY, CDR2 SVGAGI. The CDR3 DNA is TGTGCCAGCAGGGCGGGAGTAGCAGAGACCCAGTACTTC. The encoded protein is CASRAGVAETQYF.

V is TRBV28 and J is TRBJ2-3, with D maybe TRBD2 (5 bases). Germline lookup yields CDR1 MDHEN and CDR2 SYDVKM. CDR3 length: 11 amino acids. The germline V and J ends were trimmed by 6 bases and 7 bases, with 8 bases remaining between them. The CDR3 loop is CASRGEYTQYF. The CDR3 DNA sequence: TGTGCCAGCAGGGGAGAATATACGCAGTATTTT.

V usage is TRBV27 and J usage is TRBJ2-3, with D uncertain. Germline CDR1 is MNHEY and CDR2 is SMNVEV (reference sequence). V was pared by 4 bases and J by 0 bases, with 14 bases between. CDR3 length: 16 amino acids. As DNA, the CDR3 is TGTGCCAGCAGTTCGCGGCTAAGAGGTAGCACAGATACGCAGTATTTT. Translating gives CASSSRLRGSTDTQYF.

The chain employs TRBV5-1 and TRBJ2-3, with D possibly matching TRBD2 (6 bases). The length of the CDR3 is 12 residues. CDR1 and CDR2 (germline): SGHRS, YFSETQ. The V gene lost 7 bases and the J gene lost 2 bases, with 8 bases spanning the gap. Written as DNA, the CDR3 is TGCGCCAGCCGGGACTTCACAGATACGCAGTATTTT. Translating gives CASRDFTDTQYF.

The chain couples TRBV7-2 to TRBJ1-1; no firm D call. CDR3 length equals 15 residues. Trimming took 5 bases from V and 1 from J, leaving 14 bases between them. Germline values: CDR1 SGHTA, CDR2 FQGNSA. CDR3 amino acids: CASSPPGIRNTEAFF. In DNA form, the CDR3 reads TGTGCCAGCAGCCCCCCCGGGATACGGAACACTGAAGCTTTCTTT.

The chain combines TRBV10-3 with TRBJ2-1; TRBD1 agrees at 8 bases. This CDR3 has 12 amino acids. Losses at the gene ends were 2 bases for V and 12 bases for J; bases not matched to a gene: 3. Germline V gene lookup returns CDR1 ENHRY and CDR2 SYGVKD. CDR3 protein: CAISEEQGGQFF. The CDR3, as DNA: TGTGCCATCAGTGAGGAACAGGGGGGGCAGTTCTTC.

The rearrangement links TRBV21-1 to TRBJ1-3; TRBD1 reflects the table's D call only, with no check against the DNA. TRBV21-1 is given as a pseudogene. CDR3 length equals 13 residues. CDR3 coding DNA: TGTGCCAGCAGCACTTTCAGGGGAAACACCATATATTTT. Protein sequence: CASSTFRGNTIYF.

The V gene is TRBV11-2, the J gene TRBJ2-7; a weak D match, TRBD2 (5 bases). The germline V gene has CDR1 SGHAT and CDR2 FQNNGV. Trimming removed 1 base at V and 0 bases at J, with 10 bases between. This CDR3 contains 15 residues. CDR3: CASSLVLAPSYEQYF. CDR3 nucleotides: TGTGCCAGCAGCTTAGTTCTAGCCCCCTCCTACGAGCAGTACTTC.

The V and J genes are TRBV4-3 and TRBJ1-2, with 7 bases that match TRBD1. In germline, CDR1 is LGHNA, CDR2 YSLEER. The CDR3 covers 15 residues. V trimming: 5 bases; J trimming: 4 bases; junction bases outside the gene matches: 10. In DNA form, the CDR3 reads TGCGCCAGCAGCTCCCACAGACAGGGCCTCTATGGCTACACCTTC. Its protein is CASSSHRQGLYGYTF.

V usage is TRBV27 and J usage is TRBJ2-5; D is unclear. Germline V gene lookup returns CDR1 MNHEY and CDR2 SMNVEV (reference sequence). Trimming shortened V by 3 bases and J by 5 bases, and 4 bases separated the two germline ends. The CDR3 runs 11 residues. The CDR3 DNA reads TGTGCCAGCAGTTTCCGGGAGACCCAGTACTTC. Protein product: CASSFRETQYF.

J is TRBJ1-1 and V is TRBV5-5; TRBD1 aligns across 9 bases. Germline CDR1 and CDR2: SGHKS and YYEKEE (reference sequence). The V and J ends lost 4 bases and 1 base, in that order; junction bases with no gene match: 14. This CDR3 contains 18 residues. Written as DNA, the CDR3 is TGTGCCAGCAGCCTATGGGACAGGGTGGCGATAGGGAACACTGAAGCTTTCTTT. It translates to CASSLWDRVAIGNTEAFF.

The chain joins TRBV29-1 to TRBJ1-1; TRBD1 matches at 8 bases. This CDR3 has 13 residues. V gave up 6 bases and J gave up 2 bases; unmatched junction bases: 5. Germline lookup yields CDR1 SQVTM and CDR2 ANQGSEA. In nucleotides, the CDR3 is TGCAGCGTCAGGGACAGGACAAACACTGAAGCTTTCTTT. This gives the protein CSVRDRTNTEAFF.

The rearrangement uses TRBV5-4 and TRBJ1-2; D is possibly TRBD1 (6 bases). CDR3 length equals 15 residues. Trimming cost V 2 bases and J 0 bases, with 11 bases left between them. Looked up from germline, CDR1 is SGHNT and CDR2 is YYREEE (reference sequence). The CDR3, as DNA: TGTGCCAGCAGCTTCCAGGGGACCGCTAACTATGGCTACACCTTC. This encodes CASSFQGTANYGYTF.